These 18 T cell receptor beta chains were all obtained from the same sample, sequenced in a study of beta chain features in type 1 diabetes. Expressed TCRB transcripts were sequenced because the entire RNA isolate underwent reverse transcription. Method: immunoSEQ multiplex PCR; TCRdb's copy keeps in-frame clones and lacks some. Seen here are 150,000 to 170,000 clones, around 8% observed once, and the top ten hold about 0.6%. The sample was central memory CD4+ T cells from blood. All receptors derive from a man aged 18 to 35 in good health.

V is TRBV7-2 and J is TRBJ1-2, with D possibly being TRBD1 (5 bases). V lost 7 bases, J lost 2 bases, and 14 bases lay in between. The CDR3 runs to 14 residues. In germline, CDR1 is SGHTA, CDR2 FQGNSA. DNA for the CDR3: TGTGCCAGCATCACTAACCAGGGAAACTATGGCTACACCTTC. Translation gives CASITNQGNYGYTF. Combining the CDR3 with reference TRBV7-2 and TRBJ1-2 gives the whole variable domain GAGVSQSPSNKVTEKGKDVELRCDPISGHTALYWYRQSLGQGLEFLIYFQGNSAPDKSGLPSDRFSAERTGGSVSTLTIQRTQQEDSAVYLCASITNQGNYGYTFGSGTRLTVV.

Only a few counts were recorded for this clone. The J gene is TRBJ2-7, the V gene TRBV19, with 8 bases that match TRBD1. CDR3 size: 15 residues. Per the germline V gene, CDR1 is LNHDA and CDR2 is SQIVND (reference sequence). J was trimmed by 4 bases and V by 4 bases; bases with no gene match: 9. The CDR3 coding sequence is TGTGCCAGTAGTAATTTGGCAGGGGGCACGTACGAGCAGTACTTC. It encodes CASSNLAGGTYEQYF.

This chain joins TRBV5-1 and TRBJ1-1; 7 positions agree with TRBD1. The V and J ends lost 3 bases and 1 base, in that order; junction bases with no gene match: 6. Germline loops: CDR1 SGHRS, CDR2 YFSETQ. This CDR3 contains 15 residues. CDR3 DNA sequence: TGCGCCAGCAGCTCAACAGGGGACGCGAACACTGAAGCTTTCTTT. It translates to CASSSTGDANTEAFF. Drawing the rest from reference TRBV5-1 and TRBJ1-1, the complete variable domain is KAGVTQTPRYLIKTRGQQVTLSCSPISGHRSVSWYQQTPGQGLQFLFEYFSETQRNKGNFPGRFSGRQFSNSRSEMNVSTLELGDSALYLCASSSTGDANTEAFFGQGTRLTVV.

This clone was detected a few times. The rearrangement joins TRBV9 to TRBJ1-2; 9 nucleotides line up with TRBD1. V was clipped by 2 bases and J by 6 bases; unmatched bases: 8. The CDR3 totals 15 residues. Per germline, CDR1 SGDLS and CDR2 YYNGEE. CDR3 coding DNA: TGTGCCAGCAGCGTCCTACAGGGGGCAAGCGATGGCTACACCTTC. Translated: CASSVLQGASDGYTF. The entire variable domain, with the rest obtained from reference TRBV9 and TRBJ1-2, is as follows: DSGVTQTPKHLITATGQRVTLRCSPRSGDLSVYWYQQSLDQGLQFLIQYYNGEERAKGNILERFSAQQFPDLHSELNLSSLELGDSALYFCASSVLQGASDGYTFGSGTRLTVV.

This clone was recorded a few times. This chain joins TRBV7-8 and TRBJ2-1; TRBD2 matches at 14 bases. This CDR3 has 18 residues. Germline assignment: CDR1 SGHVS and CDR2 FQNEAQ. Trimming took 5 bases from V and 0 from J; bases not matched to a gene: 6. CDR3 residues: CASSLGTSGSYSYNEQFF. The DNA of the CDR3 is TGTGCCAGCAGCCTTGGGACTAGCGGGAGCTACTCCTACAATGAGCAGTTCTTC.

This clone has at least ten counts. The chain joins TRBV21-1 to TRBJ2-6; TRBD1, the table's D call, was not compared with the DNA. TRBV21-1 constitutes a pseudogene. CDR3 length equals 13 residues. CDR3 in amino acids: CASKLDSASVLTF. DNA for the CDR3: TGTGCCAGCAAACTGGACAGTGCATCTGTCCTGACTTTC.

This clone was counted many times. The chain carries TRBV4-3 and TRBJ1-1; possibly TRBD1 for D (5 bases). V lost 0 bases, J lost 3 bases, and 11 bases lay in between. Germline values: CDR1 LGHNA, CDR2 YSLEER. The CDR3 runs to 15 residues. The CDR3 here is CASSQEGLRDTEAFF. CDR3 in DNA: TGCGCCAGCAGCCAAGAGGGGCTCCGGGACACTGAAGCTTTCTTT.

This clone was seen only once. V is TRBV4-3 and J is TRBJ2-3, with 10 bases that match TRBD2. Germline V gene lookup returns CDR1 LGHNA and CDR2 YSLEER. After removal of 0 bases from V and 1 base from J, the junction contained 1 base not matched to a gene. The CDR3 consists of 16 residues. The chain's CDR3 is CASSQEGTSGTDTQYF. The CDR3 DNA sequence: TGCGCCAGCAGCCAAGAAGGGACTAGCGGCACAGATACGCAGTATTTT.

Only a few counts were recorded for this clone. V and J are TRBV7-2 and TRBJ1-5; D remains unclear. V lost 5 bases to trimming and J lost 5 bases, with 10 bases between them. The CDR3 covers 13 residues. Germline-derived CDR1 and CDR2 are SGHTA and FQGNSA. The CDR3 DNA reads TGTGCCAGCAGCCGTACTTCCGATCAGCCCCAGCATTTT. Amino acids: CASSRTSDQPQHF.

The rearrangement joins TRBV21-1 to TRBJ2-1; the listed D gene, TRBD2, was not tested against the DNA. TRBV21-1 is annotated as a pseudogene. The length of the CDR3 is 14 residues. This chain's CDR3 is CASSKVFSYNEQFF. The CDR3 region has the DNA TGTGCCAGCAGCAAAGTCTTCTCCTACAATGAGCAGTTCTTC.

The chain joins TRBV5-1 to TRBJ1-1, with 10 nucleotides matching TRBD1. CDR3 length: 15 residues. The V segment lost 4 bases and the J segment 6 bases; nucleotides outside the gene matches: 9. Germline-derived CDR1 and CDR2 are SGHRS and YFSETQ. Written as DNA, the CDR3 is TGCGCCAGCAGCCTGACGGGACAGGGGATTGCTGAAGCTTTCTTT. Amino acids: CASSLTGQGIAEAFF. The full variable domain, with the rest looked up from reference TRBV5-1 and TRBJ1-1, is KAGVTQTPRYLIKTRGQQVTLSCSPISGHRSVSWYQQTPGQGLQFLFEYFSETQRNKGNFPGRFSGRQFSNSRSEMNVSTLELGDSALYLCASSLTGQGIAEAFFGQGTRLTVV.

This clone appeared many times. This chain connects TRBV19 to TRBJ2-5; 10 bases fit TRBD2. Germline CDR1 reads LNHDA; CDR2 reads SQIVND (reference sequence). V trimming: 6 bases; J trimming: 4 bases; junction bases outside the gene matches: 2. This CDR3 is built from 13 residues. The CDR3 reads CASRRTSGETQYF. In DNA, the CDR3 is TGTGCCAGTAGGCGGACTAGCGGAGAGACCCAGTACTTC.

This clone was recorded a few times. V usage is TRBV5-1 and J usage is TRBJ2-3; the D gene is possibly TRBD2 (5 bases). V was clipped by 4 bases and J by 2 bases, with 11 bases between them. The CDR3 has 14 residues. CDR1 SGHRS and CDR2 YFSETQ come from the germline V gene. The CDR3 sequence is CASSLERITDTQYF. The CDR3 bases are TGCGCCAGCAGCCTTGAGCGGATCACAGATACGCAGTATTTT.

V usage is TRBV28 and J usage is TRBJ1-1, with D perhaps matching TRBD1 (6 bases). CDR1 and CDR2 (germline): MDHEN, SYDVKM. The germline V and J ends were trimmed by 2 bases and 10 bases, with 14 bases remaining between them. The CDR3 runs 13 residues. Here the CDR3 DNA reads TGTGCCAGCAGTTTAGGGCAGGGGCTTGTAGCTTTCTTT. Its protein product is CASSLGQGLVAFF.

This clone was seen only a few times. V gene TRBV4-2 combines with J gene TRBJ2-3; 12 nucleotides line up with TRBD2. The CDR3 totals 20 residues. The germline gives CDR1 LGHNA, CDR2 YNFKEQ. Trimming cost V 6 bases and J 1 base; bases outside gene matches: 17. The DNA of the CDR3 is TGTGCCAGCAGTCGCTGGACTAGCGGGGCCTCTAGGGGGGGCACAGATACGCAGTATTTT. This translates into CASSRWTSGASRGGTDTQYF.

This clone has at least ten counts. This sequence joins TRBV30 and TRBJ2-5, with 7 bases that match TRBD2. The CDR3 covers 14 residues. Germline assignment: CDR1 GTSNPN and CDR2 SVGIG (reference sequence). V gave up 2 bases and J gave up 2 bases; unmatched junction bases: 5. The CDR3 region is CAWSLASGQETQYF. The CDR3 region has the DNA TGTGCCTGGAGTCTGGCTAGCGGTCAAGAGACCCAGTACTTC.

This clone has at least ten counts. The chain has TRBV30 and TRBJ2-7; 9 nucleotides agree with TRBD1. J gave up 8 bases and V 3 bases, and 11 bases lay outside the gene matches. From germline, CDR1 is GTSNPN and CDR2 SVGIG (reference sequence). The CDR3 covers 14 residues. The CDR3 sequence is CAWSPGGTGKKQYF. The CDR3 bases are TGTGCCTGGAGCCCAGGGGGGACAGGGAAGAAGCAGTACTTC. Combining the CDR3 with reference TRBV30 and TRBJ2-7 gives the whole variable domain SQTIHQWPATLVQPVGSPLSLECTVEGTSNPNLYWYRQAAGRGLQLLFYSVGIGQISSEVPQNLSASRPQDRQFILSSKKLLLSDSGFYLCAWSPGGTGKKQYFGPGTRLTVT.

The DNA of the CDR3 is TGTGCCAGCAGCTTGGATCGGGGGGTCGATGAGCAGTTCTTC. This sequence encodes CASSLDRGVDEQFF. The rearrangement links TRBV5-4 to TRBJ2-1, with 7 bases matching TRBD2. V lost 0 bases to trimming and J lost 8 bases; unmatched junction nucleotides: 5. CDR3 length equals 14 residues. Germline lookup yields CDR1 SGHNT and CDR2 YYREEE (reference sequence).